The next 2 T cell receptor beta chains were all read from a single sample in a study of T cell responses to AZD1222 COVID-19 vaccine. TCRdb keeps only in-frame clones here, not all; method: immunoSEQ multiplex PCR. The table has about 100,000 clones, 88% seen once; the top ten hold less than 3.5%. The sequences come from peripheral blood, collected on day 0 of AZD1222 vaccination. The receptor source for this set is an adult in good health.

V and J are TRBV19 and TRBJ1-1, with D hard to call. Germline V CDR1 and CDR2: LNHDA, SQIVND (reference sequence). The CDR3 is 13 residues long. V was trimmed by 5 bases and J by 2 bases, leaving 9 bases between them. CDR3 protein: CASSAGFNTEAFF. The CDR3 DNA reads as TGTGCCAGTAGTGCCGGATTTAACACTGAAGCTTTCTTT.

The gene calls are TRBV11-2 and TRBJ2-7; 7 bases agree with TRBD2. Germline V gene lookup returns CDR1 SGHAT and CDR2 FQNNGV. Trimming at V came to 2 bases and at J to 0 bases, leaving 4 bases not matched to a gene. The CDR3 covers 15 residues. The DNA for the CDR3 is TGTGCCAGCAGCTTACAGGCGGGGGACTCCTACGAGCAGTACTTC. It yields the protein CASSLQAGDSYEQYF.